The rows below give T cell receptor beta chains drawn from one sample of a study of cytomegalovirus exposure and HLA in healthy donors. The assay was immunoSEQ multiplex PCR, and TCRdb's table has in-frame clones only and misses some. The sample lists fewer than 250,000 clones; around 87% were seen once. Sequencing was performed on PBMCs. All receptors come from a young woman in good health and CMV-seropositive. The CDR3 runs from the conserved cysteine through the conserved F or W. Fields, in order: V gene, D gene, J gene, clone size, CDR3 protein, CDR3 DNA. The D gene is left open where the match is weak. Rows give clone size only sometimes, using once, few, many, or a class for an expanded clone.

V gene: TRBV10-3; D gene: TRBD2; J gene: TRBJ2-5; clone size: .; CDR3 protein: CAISELAGVETQYF; CDR3 DNA: TGTGCCATCAGTGAGTTAGCGGGAGTAGAGACCCAGTACTTC
V gene: TRBV7-9; D gene: .; J gene: TRBJ1-1; clone size: .; CDR3 protein: CASSLSRIDSLSTEAFF; CDR3 DNA: TGTGCCAGCAGCTTGAGTAGGATCGACAGTTTGAGCACTGAAGCTTTCTTT
V gene: TRBV29-1; D gene: TRBD1; J gene: TRBJ1-1; clone size: .; CDR3 protein: CSASGGYGTEAFF; CDR3 DNA: TGCAGCGCCTCAGGGGGCTACGGGACTGAAGCTTTCTTT
V gene: TRBV30; D gene: .; J gene: TRBJ1-1; clone size: .; CDR3 protein: CAWSVRGTEAFF; CDR3 DNA: TGTGCCTGGAGTGTGCGGGGGACTGAAGCTTTCTTT
V gene: TRBV29-1; D gene: TRBD2; J gene: TRBJ2-2; clone size: .; CDR3 protein: CSAGLAGVTGELFF; CDR3 DNA: TGCAGCGCGGGACTAGCGGGAGTGACCGGGGAGCTGTTTTTT
V gene: TRBV29-1; D gene: TRBD2; J gene: TRBJ2-7; clone size: .; CDR3 protein: CSVEQGREPPGEQYF; CDR3 DNA: TGCAGCGTTGAACAAGGGCGGGAGCCTCCAGGGGAGCAGTACTTC
V gene: TRBV6-6; D gene: TRBD1; J gene: TRBJ2-6; clone size: .; CDR3 protein: CASRPGTGYGANVLTF; CDR3 DNA: TGTGCCAGCAGGCCCGGGACAGGGTATGGGGCCAACGTCCTGACTTTC
V gene: TRBV28; D gene: .; J gene: TRBJ2-1; clone size: .; CDR3 protein: CASRRRSSYNEQFF; CDR3 DNA: TGTGCCAGCAGGAGGAGGAGCTCCTACAATGAGCAGTTCTTC
V gene: TRBV10-1; D gene: .; J gene: TRBJ1-1; clone size: .; CDR3 protein: CASSYGTNTEAFF; CDR3 DNA: TGCGCCAGCAGTTACGGGACAAATACTGAAGCTTTCTTT
V gene: TRBV6-5; D gene: TRBD1; J gene: TRBJ1-2; clone size: .; CDR3 protein: CASSARDRVWYGYTF; CDR3 DNA: TGTGCCAGCAGTGCCCGTGACAGGGTTTGGTATGGCTACACCTTC
V gene: TRBV27; D gene: .; J gene: TRBJ2-2; clone size: .; CDR3 protein: CASSLSTYDTGELFF; CDR3 DNA: TGTGCCAGCAGTTTATCCACTTACGATACCGGGGAGCTGTTTTTT
V gene: TRBV7-2; D gene: TRBD2; J gene: TRBJ2-7; clone size: .; CDR3 protein: CASSSRLAYEQYF; CDR3 DNA: TGTGCCAGCAGCTCGAGACTAGCATACGAGCAGTACTTC
V gene: TRBV2; D gene: .; J gene: TRBJ2-1; clone size: .; CDR3 protein: CASRGSSYNEQFF; CDR3 DNA: TGTGCCAGCAGGGGGAGCTCCTACAATGAGCAGTTCTTC
V gene: TRBV6-4; D gene: .; J gene: TRBJ2-2; clone size: .; CDR3 protein: CASSDDYTGELFF; CDR3 DNA: TGTGCCAGCAGTGACGACTACACCGGGGAGCTGTTTTTT
V gene: TRBV6-5; D gene: TRBD1; J gene: TRBJ1-2; clone size: .; CDR3 protein: CASSLIGTGGDGYTF; CDR3 DNA: TGTGCCAGCAGTTTAATCGGGACAGGGGGTGATGGCTACACCTTC
V gene: TRBV5-6; D gene: TRBD1; J gene: TRBJ1-1; clone size: .; CDR3 protein: CASSGGTGRGTEAFF; CDR3 DNA: TGTGCCAGCAGCGGGGGGACAGGGAGGGGAACTGAAGCTTTCTTT
V gene: TRBV4-2; D gene: TRBD2; J gene: TRBJ2-1; clone size: .; CDR3 protein: CASSQPLGLAGPLPSYNEQFF; CDR3 DNA: TGTGCCAGCAGCCAGCCCCTCGGACTAGCGGGACCCCTCCCCTCCTACAATGAGCAGTTCTTC
V gene: TRBV27; D gene: TRBD1; J gene: TRBJ2-7; clone size: .; CDR3 protein: CASSLKGQGIYEQYF; CDR3 DNA: TGTGCCAGCAGTTTGAAGGGACAGGGCATCTACGAGCAGTACTTC
V gene: TRBV18; D gene: .; J gene: TRBJ2-7; clone size: .; CDR3 protein: CASSPPGWRDLGYEQYF; CDR3 DNA: TGTGCCAGCTCACCACCGGGGTGGCGGGACTTAGGTTACGAGCAGTACTTC
V gene: TRBV29-1; D gene: .; J gene: TRBJ1-1; clone size: .; CDR3 protein: CSVPKGNMGSEAFF; CDR3 DNA: TGCAGCGTTCCCAAGGGGAATATGGGTTCTGAAGCTTTCTTT
V gene: TRBV16; D gene: TRBD1; J gene: TRBJ1-2; clone size: .; CDR3 protein: CASSSSGTGRYGYTF; CDR3 DNA: TGTGCCAGCAGTTCCTCCGGGACAGGGAGATATGGCTACACCTTC
V gene: TRBV4-2; D gene: TRBD1; J gene: TRBJ1-2; clone size: .; CDR3 protein: CASSQATGTDYGYTF; CDR3 DNA: TGTGCCAGCAGCCAAGCGACAGGGACAGACTATGGCTACACCTTC
V gene: TRBV9; D gene: .; J gene: TRBJ2-2; clone size: once; CDR3 protein: CASSRVLNTGELFF; CDR3 DNA: TGTGCCAGCAGCCGGGTCTTAAACACCGGGGAGCTGTTTTTT
V gene: TRBV5-4; D gene: TRBD2; J gene: TRBJ2-7; clone size: .; CDR3 protein: CASSLDALAGFGSYEQYF; CDR3 DNA: TGTGCCAGCAGCTTGGATGCTCTAGCGGGCTTCGGCTCCTACGAGCAGTACTTC
V gene: TRBV15; D gene: .; J gene: TRBJ2-1; clone size: .; CDR3 protein: CATSSLIGRGSYNEQFF; CDR3 DNA: TGTGCCACCAGCAGCCTCATAGGTAGGGGCTCTTACAATGAGCAGTTCTTC
V gene: TRBV27; D gene: .; J gene: TRBJ2-1; clone size: .; CDR3 protein: CASSPRQTYNEQFF; CDR3 DNA: TGTGCCAGCAGTCCCCGACAGACCTACAATGAGCAGTTCTTC
V gene: TRBV5-6; D gene: .; J gene: TRBJ2-5; clone size: .; CDR3 protein: CASTTGLRGTQYF; CDR3 DNA: TGTGCCAGCACTACGGGCCTTCGGGGGACCCAGTACTTC
V gene: TRBV11-2; D gene: .; J gene: TRBJ2-6; clone size: .; CDR3 protein: CASRTSGSGANVLTF; CDR3 DNA: TGTGCCAGCAGAACTTCGGGCTCTGGGGCCAACGTCCTGACTTTC
V gene: TRBV28; D gene: .; J gene: TRBJ2-5; clone size: .; CDR3 protein: CASSPPGTAGETQYF; CDR3 DNA: TGTGCCAGCAGCCCTCCCGGGACTGCGGGAGAGACCCAGTACTTC
V gene: TRBV27; D gene: .; J gene: TRBJ1-1; clone size: .; CDR3 protein: CASSLGAGEGGNTEAFF; CDR3 DNA: TGTGCCAGCAGTTTAGGGGCGGGAGAGGGGGGGAACACTGAAGCTTTCTTT
V gene: TRBV6-6; D gene: TRBD2; J gene: TRBJ2-1; clone size: .; CDR3 protein: CASSGTRHYNEQFF; CDR3 DNA: TGTGCCAGCTCCGGGACTAGACACTACAATGAGCAGTTCTTC
V gene: TRBV27; D gene: .; J gene: TRBJ1-5; clone size: .; CDR3 protein: CASSSFDRNQPQHF; CDR3 DNA: TGTGCCAGCAGTTCCTTCGACAGGAATCAGCCCCAGCATTTT
V gene: TRBV28; D gene: TRBD1; J gene: TRBJ1-2; clone size: .; CDR3 protein: CASSRTGVNYGYTF; CDR3 DNA: TGTGCCAGCAGTCGGACAGGCGTAAACTATGGCTACACCTTC
V gene: TRBV28; D gene: TRBD2; J gene: TRBJ2-7; clone size: once; CDR3 protein: CASSSSYPPHSGPISYEQYF; CDR3 DNA: TGTGCCAGCAGTTCATCCTACCCGCCTCATAGCGGGCCTATTTCCTACGAGCAGTACTTC
V gene: TRBV6-1; D gene: TRBD2; J gene: TRBJ2-3; clone size: .; CDR3 protein: CASSDGGSGADTQYF; CDR3 DNA: TGTGCCAGCAGTGACGGCGGGAGCGGTGCAGATACGCAGTATTTT
V gene: TRBV11-2; D gene: TRBD1; J gene: TRBJ1-4; clone size: .; CDR3 protein: CASSTRDSNEKLFF; CDR3 DNA: TGTGCCAGCAGCACTCGGGACAGTAATGAAAAACTGTTTTTT
V gene: TRBV6-5; D gene: .; J gene: TRBJ1-2; clone size: .; CDR3 protein: CASSELETKGYTF; CDR3 DNA: TGTGCCAGCAGTGAATTGGAGACTAAGGGCTACACCTTC
V gene: TRBV4-1; D gene: .; J gene: TRBJ2-3; clone size: .; CDR3 protein: CATKEERGTDTQYF; CDR3 DNA: TGCGCCACCAAGGAGGAGCGGGGCACAGATACGCAGTATTTT
V gene: TRBV18; D gene: .; J gene: TRBJ1-2; clone size: .; CDR3 protein: CASSPGHKSYGYTF; CDR3 DNA: TGTGCCAGCTCACCGGGACATAAGTCCTATGGCTACACCTTC
V gene: TRBV5-1; D gene: TRBD2; J gene: TRBJ2-3; clone size: .; CDR3 protein: CASSNSGSTDTQYF; CDR3 DNA: TGCGCCAGCAGCAATAGCGGGAGCACAGATACGCAGTATTTT
V gene: TRBV27; D gene: .; J gene: TRBJ2-7; clone size: .; CDR3 protein: CASSLFTGSSYEQYF; CDR3 DNA: TGTGCCAGCAGTTTATTTACAGGAAGCTCCTACGAGCAGTACTTC
V gene: TRBV9; D gene: TRBD2; J gene: TRBJ2-3; clone size: .; CDR3 protein: CASSVGSGRSTDTQYF; CDR3 DNA: TGTGCCAGCAGCGTAGGGAGCGGGAGGAGCACAGATACGCAGTATTTT
V gene: TRBV28; D gene: .; J gene: TRBJ2-7; clone size: .; CDR3 protein: CASSAGGSGNYEQYF; CDR3 DNA: TGTGCCAGCAGTGCTGGGGGGAGTGGGAACTACGAGCAGTACTTC
V gene: TRBV5-1; D gene: .; J gene: TRBJ2-5; clone size: .; CDR3 protein: CASSLAVAPKRAKFEETQYF; CDR3 DNA: TGCGCCAGCAGCTTGGCCGTCGCGCCTAAGCGGGCCAAGTTCGAGGAGACCCAGTACTTC
V gene: TRBV5-1; D gene: .; J gene: TRBJ2-3; clone size: .; CDR3 protein: CASRAISSTDTQYF; CDR3 DNA: TGCGCCAGCAGAGCGATTTCTAGCACAGATACGCAGTATTTT